Included here is one T cell receptor (beta chain) sequence, with context. The sample belongs to a study of blood T cells in healthy people across ages. At least 5 micrograms of total RNA were extracted per sample. Primers used in a second PCR of about 7 to 12 cycles were a sample-barcoded 5' primer and a J-beta primer mix. TCRdb reprocessed the 5' RACE reads with MiXCR, giving one entry per CDR3 protein. The sample gives hundreds of thousands of distinct CDR3 sequences, under 65% of which show up once; roughly 13% is in the top ten. The origin of this receptor is a woman over 75 in good health. Sequencing was done on a sample of blood.

The CDR3 sequence: CASSRSGSSDTQYF. The DNA of the CDR3 is TGTGCCAGCAGTCGGAGCGGGAGTTCAGATACGCAGTATTTT. The rearrangement uses TRBV12-3 or TRBV12-4 and TRBJ2-3, with 8 bases identical to TRBD2. The V segment lost 5 bases and the J segment 4 bases; nucleotides outside the gene matches: 5. The CDR3 spans 14 residues.